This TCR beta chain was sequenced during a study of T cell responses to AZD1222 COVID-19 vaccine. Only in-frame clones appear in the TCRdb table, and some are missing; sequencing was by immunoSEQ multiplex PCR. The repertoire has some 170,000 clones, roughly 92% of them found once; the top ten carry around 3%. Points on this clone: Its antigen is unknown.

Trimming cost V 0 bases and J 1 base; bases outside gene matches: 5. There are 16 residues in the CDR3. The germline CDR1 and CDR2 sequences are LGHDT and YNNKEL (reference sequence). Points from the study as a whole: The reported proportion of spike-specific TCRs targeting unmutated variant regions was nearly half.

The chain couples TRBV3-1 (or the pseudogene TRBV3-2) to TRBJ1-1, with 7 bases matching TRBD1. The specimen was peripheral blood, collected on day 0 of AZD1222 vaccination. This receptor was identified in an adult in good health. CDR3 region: CASSQDLDRTNTEAFF. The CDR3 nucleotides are TGTGCCAGCAGCCAAGATTTGGACAGGACGAACACTGAAGCTTTCTTT.